The rows below give T cell receptor beta chains drawn from one sample of a study of T cell changes during pregnancy in multiple sclerosis. Assay used: immunoSEQ multiplex PCR; TCRdb lists only in-frame clones, some missing. This sample has fewer than 85,000 clones, with 93% found just once. The specimen was peripheral blood, collected in the second trimester of pregnancy. These receptors were taken from a female donor with multiple sclerosis, enrolled in a pregnancy study. Each CDR3 is given with its conserved first and last residue. D genes are given only for firm matches. A row's size may be missing; if present it is once, few, many or a size class.

abundance,v_gene,j_gene,d_gene,len,CDR3aa,CDR3nt
NA,TRBV4-1,TRBJ2-5,NA,14,CASSQIEFTETQYF,TGCGCCAGCAGCCAAATAGAATTTACGGAGACCCAGTACTTC
once,TRBV4-1,TRBJ2-3,NA,15,CASSQRKGFADTQYF,TGCGCCAGCAGCCAAAGGAAGGGGTTCGCAGATACGCAGTATTTT
NA,TRBV5-6,TRBJ1-6,NA,16,CASSTDRQYYNSPLHF,TGTGCCAGCAGCACAGACCGACAGTACTATAATTCACCCCTCCACTTT
NA,TRBV2,TRBJ2-7,NA,16,CASRGRLELSAYEQYF,TGTGCCAGCAGGGGTCGTTTGGAACTGAGCGCCTACGAGCAGTACTTC
NA,TRBV19,TRBJ1-1,NA,11,CASTQGLEAFF,TGTGCCAGTACTCAGGGGTTAGAAGCTTTCTTT
NA,TRBV19,TRBJ2-1,NA,15,CASSIVSVIGDEQFF,TGTGCCAGTAGTATAGTTAGCGTCATAGGCGATGAGCAGTTCTTC
NA,TRBV6-5,TRBJ1-4,NA,14,CASSYSVDWEKLFF,TGTGCCAGCAGTTACTCGGTGGACTGGGAAAAACTGTTTTTT
NA,TRBV5-8,TRBJ2-7,NA,15,CASSLPSDGDYEQYF,TGTGCCAGCAGCTTGCCCTCCGACGGAGACTACGAGCAGTACTTC
NA,TRBV5-1,TRBJ2-5,TRBD2,18,CASSLASGTRGVVETQYF,TGCGCCAGCAGCTTGGCCTCAGGGACTAGAGGGGTCGTAGAGACCCAGTACTTC
NA,TRBV5-1,TRBJ2-7,TRBD1,15,CASSFAPGQSYEQYF,TGCGCCAGCAGCTTTGCGCCGGGACAGTCCTACGAGCAGTACTTC
NA,TRBV10-2,TRBJ1-1,TRBD1,13,CASSERRQGVAFF,TGCGCCAGCAGTGAGCGGCGGCAGGGGGTCGCTTTCTTT